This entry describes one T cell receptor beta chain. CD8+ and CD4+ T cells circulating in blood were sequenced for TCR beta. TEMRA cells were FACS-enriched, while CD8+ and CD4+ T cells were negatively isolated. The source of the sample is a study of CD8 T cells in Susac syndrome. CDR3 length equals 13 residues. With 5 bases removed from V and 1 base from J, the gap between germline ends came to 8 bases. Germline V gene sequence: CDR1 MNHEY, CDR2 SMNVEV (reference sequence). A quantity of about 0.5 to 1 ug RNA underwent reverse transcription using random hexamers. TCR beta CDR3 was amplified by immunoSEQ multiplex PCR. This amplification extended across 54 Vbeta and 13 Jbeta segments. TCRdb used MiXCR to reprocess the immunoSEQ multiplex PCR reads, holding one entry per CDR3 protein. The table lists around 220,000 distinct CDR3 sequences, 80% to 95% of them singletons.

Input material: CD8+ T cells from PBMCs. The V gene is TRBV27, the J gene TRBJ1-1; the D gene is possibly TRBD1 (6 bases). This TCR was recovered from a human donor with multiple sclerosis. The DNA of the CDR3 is TGTGCCAGCAGTGGGGGCCAGAACACTGAAGCTTTCTTT. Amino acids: CASSGGQNTEAFF.